These 30 T cell receptor beta chains were all obtained from the same sample, sequenced in a study of Graves' ophthalmopathy and Graves' hyperthyroidism. Investigators amplified TCR beta CDR3 regions from RNA transcripts. First-round RT-PCR relied on HTBI primers, and a second-round multiplex PCR came next. In TCRdb, the multiplex PCR reads were re-called with MiXCR into one record per CDR3 protein. The sample lists 350,000 or so distinct CDR3 sequences; 15% to 20% were seen once. Material for sequencing was peripheral blood. Receptor source: an adult man with Graves' ophthalmopathy.

This clonotype occurred many times. In DNA form, the CDR3 reads TGTGCCAGTAGTAAAAGCCGCTTAGATTCACCCCTCCACTTT. Translation: CASSKSRLDSPLHF. The genes are TRBV19 and TRBJ1-6, with D hard to call. V was trimmed by 4 bases and J by 8 bases, leaving 12 bases between them. Germline V lookup: CDR1 LNHDA, CDR2 SQIVND (reference sequence). The CDR3 extends over 14 amino acids.

This clonotype was seen ten or more times. This sequence joins TRBV19 and TRBJ1-2; maybe TRBD1 (5 bases). This CDR3 has 15 amino acids. V shed 4 bases and J shed 1 base, with 13 bases lying between them. From germline, CDR1 is LNHDA and CDR2 SQIVND (reference sequence). CDR3 nucleotides: TGTGCCAGTAGTACCATGACAGCTCTTAACTATGGCTACACCTTC. It yields the protein CASSTMTALNYGYTF.

This clonotype was seen at least ten times. This chain uses TRBV6-1 with TRBJ1-6; D is perhaps TRBD1 (5 bases). CDR3 length: 13 residues. Germline CDR1 and CDR2: MNHNS and SASEGT. The V end lost 7 bases, the J end lost 8 bases, and 12 bases lay between the germline ends. The CDR3 protein is CASKRGADSPLHF. CDR3 in DNA: TGTGCCAGCAAAAGAGGGGCCGATTCACCCCTCCACTTT.

This clonotype has more than one count but fewer than ten. J is TRBJ2-2 and V is TRBV15; 11 nucleotides line up with TRBD2. Germline V CDR1 and CDR2: LNHNV, YYDKDF (reference sequence). CDR3 length: 18 amino acids. With 3 bases clipped from V and 1 base from J, the junction kept 7 bases outside the gene matches. Written as DNA, the CDR3 is TGTGCCACCAGCAGCCCACCGGGACTAGCGGAGAACACCGGGGAGCTGTTTTTT. It yields the protein CATSSPPGLAENTGELFF.

This clonotype was counted at least ten times. The chain recombines TRBV20-1 with TRBJ1-6, with unresolved D. The CDR3 spans 14 residues. CDR1 and CDR2 (germline): DFQATT, SNEGSKA (reference sequence). The V gene lost 1 base and the J gene lost 9 bases, with 13 bases spanning the gap. This CDR3 is CSARVRPSGSPLHF. The CDR3 DNA follows: TGCAGTGCTAGAGTAAGGCCGTCTGGTTCACCCCTCCACTTT.

This clonotype has a count of ten or more. The rearrangement links TRBV29-1 to TRBJ1-1; possibly TRBD1 for D (5 bases). V was cut by 6 bases and J by 5 bases, with 16 bases left in between. The CDR3 runs 13 residues. The germline CDR1 and CDR2 sequences are SQVTM and ANQGSEA. CDR3 sequence: CSVGGGENTEAFF. The CDR3 nucleotides read TGCAGCGTGGGGGGGGGAGAGAATACTGAAGCTTTCTTT.

This clonotype was seen ten or more times. V is TRBV9 and J is TRBJ1-5; D unclear. V was clipped by 2 bases and J by 3 bases, with 12 bases between them. Germline values: CDR1 SGDLS, CDR2 YYNGEE. The CDR3 covers 15 residues. In DNA form, the CDR3 reads TGTGCCAGCAGCGTCGGTTCGGACTACAATCAGCCCCAGCATTTT. Translating it yields CASSVGSDYNQPQHF.

This clonotype was detected a few times. The chain employs TRBV27 and TRBJ1-6, with D perhaps matching TRBD1 (6 bases). V was pared by 0 bases and J by 8 bases, with 11 bases between. CDR3 length: 15 amino acids. Germline values: CDR1 MNHEY, CDR2 SMNVEV (reference sequence). CDR3 bases: TGTGCCAGCAGTTTATCCCGACAGGAATATTCACCCCTCCACTTT. Its translation is CASSLSRQEYSPLHF.

This clonotype was seen ten or more times. The chain employs TRBV2 and TRBJ1-5; D not certain. This CDR3 is 13 amino acids long. The germline V gene encodes CDR1 SNHLY and CDR2 FYNNEI. Trimming pared 7 bases from V and 3 bases from J, leaving 10 bases between. CDR3 loop: CASTSANNQPQHF. The CDR3 nucleotides are TGTGCCAGCACCTCAGCAAACAATCAGCCCCAGCATTTT.

The chain couples TRBV6-1 to TRBJ2-7; D may match TRBD1 or TRBD2 (7 bases each). The CDR3 totals 16 residues. The germline gives CDR1 MNHNS, CDR2 SASEGT. The germline V and J ends were trimmed by 6 bases and 3 bases, with 21 bases remaining between them. CDR3 sequence: CASSPGRGRGNYEQYV. DNA of the CDR3: TGTGCCAGCAGCCCGGGGAGGGGGCGCGGGAACTACGAGCAGTACGTC.

This clonotype was found many times. The chain links TRBV29-1 to TRBJ1-1; D might be TRBD1 (5 bases). Trimming left V 0 bases short and J 9 bases short, with 17 bases between. The CDR3 totals 14 residues. Per the germline V gene, CDR1 is SQVTM and CDR2 is ANQGSEA. CDR3 sequence: CSVEEGFSGDQAFF. In DNA form, the CDR3 reads TGCAGCGTTGAAGAGGGGTTTTCGGGGGATCAAGCTTTCTTT.

This clonotype was counted ten times or more. The genes are TRBV27 and TRBJ1-2, with 9 bases matching TRBD1. V was clipped by 8 bases and J by 5 bases; unmatched bases: 9. This CDR3 has 14 residues. Per the germline V gene, CDR1 is MNHEY and CDR2 is SMNVEV (reference sequence). The CDR3 DNA sequence: TGTGCCAGCTCCCCTCGGGGACAGGGATATGGCTACACCTTC. Translation gives CASSPRGQGYGYTF.

The gene calls are TRBV5-1 and TRBJ1-1, with 9 bases fitting TRBD1. Germline V gene sequence: CDR1 SGHRS, CDR2 YFSETQ. This CDR3 comprises 15 residues. V shed 4 bases and J 6 bases; nucleotides not matched to a gene: 10. The CDR3 DNA sequence: TGCGCCAGCAGCGCGTTACAGGGGGCGCCGGCTGAAGCTTTCTTT. This encodes CASSALQGAPAEAFF.

This clonotype showed up many times. The chain uses TRBV13 and TRBJ1-2, with TRBD1 matching over 10 bases. The J segment lost 6 bases and the V segment lost 1 base, leaving 8 bases of the junction unmatched. The CDR3 extends over 16 amino acids. CDR1 is PRHDT and CDR2 is FYEKMQ in the germline V gene (reference sequence). The CDR3 DNA reads TGTGCCAGCAGCTTAGCACTAGACAGGGGGCGAGATGGCTACACCTTC. This gives the protein CASSLALDRGRDGYTF.

This clonotype was detected many times. V is TRBV12-3 or TRBV12-4 and J is TRBJ2-7, with TRBD2 matching 9 bases. This CDR3 has 15 amino acids. Unmatched junction bases numbered 11, after V lost 4 bases and J lost 7 bases. CDR3 in DNA: TGTGCCAGCAGTTCATATAGCGGGAGTATCAGGGAGCAGTACTTC. Translating it yields CASSSYSGSIREQYF.

This clonotype showed up many times. The rearrangement joins TRBV7-2 to TRBJ2-7; 9 bases agree with TRBD2. The CDR3 length is 15 residues. Germline values: CDR1 SGHTA, CDR2 FQGNSA. V lost 1 base and J lost 0; bases outside the gene matches: 1. The CDR3 loop reads CASSLVSGGSYEQYF. The CDR3 bases are TGTGCCAGCAGCTTAGTTAGCGGGGGCTCCTACGAGCAGTACTTC.

This clonotype was seen repeatedly, ten times or more. An end of the junction does not agree with germline; a read error may underlie this. V usage is TRBV7-9 and J usage is TRBJ1-2, with D maybe TRBD1 (5 bases). The CDR3 has 15 amino acids. Germline CDR1 reads SEHNR; CDR2 reads FQNEAQ (reference sequence). The CDR3 here is CASNPQGAANHGYTF. CDR3 nucleotides: TGTGCCAGCAACCCCCAGGGAGCCGCTAACCATGGCTACACCTTC.

This clonotype occurred once. V is TRBV7-2 and J is TRBJ1-2, with D possibly being TRBD1 (6 bases). Germline V gene lookup returns CDR1 SGHTA and CDR2 FQGNSA. The CDR3 has 15 residues. Trimming removed 1 base from V and 5 bases from J, with 14 bases in between. The CDR3 nucleotides are TGTGCCAGCAGCTTAGTGGGGGACAAGTTTTATGGCTACACCTTC. The encoded protein is CASSLVGDKFYGYTF. Variable domain in full (rest from reference TRBV7-2 and TRBJ1-2): GAGVSQSPSNKVTEKGKDVELRCDPISGHTALYWYRQSLGQGLEFLIYFQGNSAPDKSGLPSDRFSAERTGGSVSTLTIQRTQQEDSAVYLCASSLVGDKFYGYTFGSGTRLTVV.

This clonotype was seen more than once but under ten times. The chain employs TRBV28 and TRBJ2-7; 9 bases fit TRBD1. Germline V gene sequence: CDR1 MDHEN, CDR2 SYDVKM. This CDR3 is built from 16 residues. V shed 6 bases, J shed 1 base, and the junction held 10 bases outside the gene matches. In DNA, the CDR3 is TGTGCCAGCAGAGAACCGGGACAGGGACATTCCTACGAGCAGTACTTC. This translates into CASREPGQGHSYEQYF.

This clonotype appeared many times. This chain connects TRBV11-2 to TRBJ2-5; TRBD1 matches at 7 bases. V shed 0 bases, J shed 3 bases, and the junction held 4 bases outside the gene matches. CDR1 and CDR2 (germline): SGHAT, FQNNGV. CDR3 size: 15 residues. DNA for the CDR3: TGTGCCAGCAGCTTAGATCCCGGGACAGAAGAGACCCAGTACTTC. Translating gives CASSLDPGTEETQYF. Full variable domain (remainder filled in from reference TRBV11-2 and TRBJ2-5): EAGVAQSPRYKIIEKRQSVAFWCNPISGHATLYWYQQILGQGPKLLIQFQNNGVVDDSQLPKDRFSAERLKGVDSTLKIQPAKLEDSAVYLCASSLDPGTEETQYFGPGTRLLVL.

This clonotype was found a few times. V usage is TRBV6-2 or TRBV6-3 and J usage is TRBJ2-7; D is unclear. Trimming shortened V by 10 bases and J by 4 bases, and 17 bases separated the two germline ends. The CDR3 runs to 13 residues. CDR1 MNHEY and CDR2 SVGEGT come from the germline V gene. The CDR3 DNA is TGTGCCATCTCGCGGACCCAACTTTACGAGCAGTACTTC. Amino acid sequence: CAISRTQLYEQYF.

Many counts were recorded for this clonotype. The chain is built from TRBV27 and TRBJ2-5; tentative D call: TRBD2 (5 bases). Looked up from germline, CDR1 is MNHEY and CDR2 is SMNVEV (reference sequence). The V and J ends lost 2 bases and 7 bases respectively, with 8 bases between them. The CDR3 spans 12 residues. CDR3 loop: CASSLPEGTQYF. The DNA of the CDR3 is TGTGCCAGCAGTTTACCCGAGGGGACCCAGTACTTC.

This clonotype was picked up many times. The rearrangement joins TRBV2 to TRBJ2-6; possible D gene TRBD2, 6 bases. Germline loops: CDR1 SNHLY, CDR2 FYNNEI. This CDR3 is 12 amino acids long. The V gene lost 9 bases and the J gene lost 12 bases, with 15 bases spanning the gap. The CDR3: CARGTGPGVLTF. The CDR3 DNA reads TGTGCCAGGGGGACTGGCCCAGGCGTCCTGACTTTC.

The chain has TRBV6-1 and TRBJ1-1; a weak D match, TRBD1 (5 bases). From germline, CDR1 is MNHNS and CDR2 SASEGT. The CDR3 spans 14 residues. Trimming cost V 5 bases and J 6 bases, with 16 bases left between them. In DNA form, the CDR3 reads TGTGCCAGCAGTAGTGCTCAGGGTGGCGCTGAAGCTTTCTTT. Encoded protein: CASSSAQGGAEAFF.

The sample holds many counts of this clonotype. The chain has TRBV30 and TRBJ2-6; tentatively, D is TRBD2 (6 bases). This CDR3 comprises 14 residues. With 4 bases removed from V and 2 bases from J, the gap between germline ends came to 9 bases. CDR1 and CDR2 from the germline V gene are GTSNPN and SVGIG (reference sequence). DNA of the CDR3: TGTGCCTGGACCTGGGGGGCTGGGGCCAACGTCCTGACTTTC. Its translation is CAWTWGAGANVLTF.

This clonotype was observed a single time. The chain is built from TRBV7-2 and TRBJ2-7, with D uncertain. The CDR3 consists of 12 residues. Per the germline V gene, CDR1 is SGHTA and CDR2 is FQGNSA. The ends were cut back, 4 bases at V and 7 bases at J, with 11 bases in the middle. The CDR3 is CASSSDGGEQYF. The DNA of the CDR3 is TGTGCCAGCAGCTCGGACGGTGGGGAGCAGTACTTC.

The sample holds many counts of this clonotype. The chain uses TRBV20-1 and TRBJ1-2; D is uncertain. The germline V gene has CDR1 DFQATT and CDR2 SNEGSKA (reference sequence). The CDR3 length is 14 residues. The V end lost 1 base, the J end lost 6 bases, and 15 bases lay between the germline ends. CDR3 protein: CSARVREARHGYTF. CDR3 nucleotides: TGCAGTGCTAGAGTGCGGGAGGCTCGGCATGGCTACACCTTC.

This clonotype was counted at least ten times. V usage is TRBV27 and J usage is TRBJ1-1; no definite D call. The V end lost 2 bases, the J end lost 3 bases, and 13 bases lay between the germline ends. Germline CDR1 MNHEY, CDR2 SMNVEV (reference sequence). The CDR3 sequence is 15 residues long. CDR3 in amino acids: CASSLTPRPDTEAFF. CDR3 nucleotides: TGTGCCAGCAGTTTAACCCCGAGACCTGACACTGAAGCTTTCTTT.

This clonotype showed up many times. The chain uses TRBV11-1 and TRBJ2-7, with D tentatively TRBD2 (6 bases). This CDR3 spans 18 amino acids. Trimming shortened V by 5 bases and J by 0 bases, and 23 bases separated the two germline ends. Germline loops: CDR1 SGHAT, CDR2 FQDESV (reference sequence). The CDR3 protein is CASSPTPLAPGSSYEQYF. The CDR3 DNA reads TGTGCCAGCAGCCCTACCCCACTAGCTCCCGGGAGCTCCTACGAGCAGTACTTC.

This clonotype showed up many times. The V call is TRBV12-3 or TRBV12-4, the J call TRBJ1-2, with TRBD1 matching over 9 bases. The junction had 6 bases not matched to a gene; V was cut back by 6 bases and J by 7 bases. This CDR3 spans 13 amino acids. The CDR3 DNA reads TGTGCCAGCAGCGGAACAGGGGGCGGTGGCTACACCTTC. This encodes CASSGTGGGGYTF.